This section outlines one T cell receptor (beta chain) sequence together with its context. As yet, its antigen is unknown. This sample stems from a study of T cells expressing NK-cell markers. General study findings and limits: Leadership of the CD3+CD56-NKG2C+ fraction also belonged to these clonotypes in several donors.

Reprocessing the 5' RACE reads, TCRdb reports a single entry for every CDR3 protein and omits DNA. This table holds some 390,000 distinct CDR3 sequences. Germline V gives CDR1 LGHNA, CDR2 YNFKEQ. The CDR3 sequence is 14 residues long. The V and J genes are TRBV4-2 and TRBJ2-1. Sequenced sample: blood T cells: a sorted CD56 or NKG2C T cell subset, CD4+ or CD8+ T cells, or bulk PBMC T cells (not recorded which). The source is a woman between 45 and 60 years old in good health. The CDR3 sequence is CASSRGSQQYEQFF.